Listed below are T cell receptor beta chains from one sample, sequenced in a study of regulatory T cells in long-lasting Graves disease. TCRdb independently ran MiXCR on the multiplex PCR reads; one entry per CDR3 protein. Of 530,000 or so distinct CDR3 sequences in the sample, roughly a sixth were seen once. This sample was shared with a second study, whose subject was T cells in Graves' hyperthyroidism and ophthalmopathy.

Material: peripheral blood mononuclear cells (PBMCs), obtained at new diagnosis, from a patient treated with antithyroid drugs. The receptors stem from a man between 18 and 35 years old with Graves disease. CDR3s include the opening cysteine and the closing phenylalanine or tryptophan. D genes are given only for firm matches. The size of a clone is reported for some rows only, either as once, few or many, or as a class for expanded clones.

TRBJ2-7 | TRBV7-2 | - | few | CASRPSLTPFYGQYF | TGTGCCAGCAGGCCGTCACTAACGCCTTTCTACGGGCAGTACTTC
TRBJ1-1 | TRBV27 | - | many | CASSLTTLDTEAFF | TGTGCCAGCAGTTTAACCACACTTGACACTGAAGCTTTCTTT
TRBJ1-4 | TRBV9 | TRBD1 | - | CASSEPRDSPATNEKLFF | TGTGCCAGCAGTGAACCCCGGGACAGCCCTGCAACTAATGAAAAACTGTTTTTT
TRBJ2-5 | TRBV20-1 | TRBD2 | many | CSAIRTSKETQYF | TGCAGTGCTATTCGGACTAGTAAAGAGACCCAGTACTTC
TRBJ2-3 | TRBV28 | TRBD2 | many | CASSPMGSGRAGFLTDTQYF | TGTGCCAGCAGTCCCATGGGGAGCGGGAGGGCCGGATTCCTCACAGATACGCAGTATTTT
TRBJ2-1 | TRBV5-1 | - | - | CASSLAGQIYNEQFF | TGCGCCAGCAGCTTGGCGGGGCAAATCTACAATGAGCAGTTCTTC
TRBJ2-5 | TRBV12-3/TRBV12-4 | - | many | CASSLLGREETQYF | TGTGCCAGCAGTTTACTAGGCAGAGAAGAGACCCAGTACTTC
TRBJ1-3 | TRBV29-1 | TRBD1 | few | CSATGESGNTIYF | TGCAGCGCCACAGGGGAGTCCGGAAACACCATATATTTT
TRBJ1-1 | TRBV20-1 | - | many | CSANRGGSYTEAFF | TGCAGTGCTAATCGAGGTGGGTCGTACACTGAAGCTTTCTTT
TRBJ1-2 | TRBV20-1 | TRBD1 | many | CSARQGAGYGYTF | TGCAGTGCCAGACAGGGGGCGGGCTATGGCTACACCTTC
TRBJ2-5 | TRBV20-1 | - | many | CSAPRSVGWGETQYF | TGCAGTGCCCCGAGATCTGTTGGATGGGGAGAGACCCAGTACTTC